Sequencing of this T cell receptor (beta chain) was carried out in a study of OX40 agonist ivuxolimab in advanced cancers. As for the study in general: Aged roughly 23 to 79 with a mean of approximately 57 years, they were approximately 80% male.

Details on this clone: Its specificity is not known.

The protocol was immunoSEQ multiplex PCR, while the TCRdb copy is restricted to in-frame clones and leaves out a portion. The repertoire holds roughly 53,000 clones, with 93% as singletons. The germline CDR1 and CDR2 sequences are MNHEY and SMNVEV (reference sequence). Trimming cost V 5 bases and J 3 bases, with 23 bases left between them. CDR3 length: 17 residues. Points from the study as a whole: Low normalized clonal expansion also occurred in some nonresponding patients. Partial responders at 0.1-3.0 mg/kg had among the lowest clonal expansion.

The source was CD4+ or CD8+ T cells sorted from blood, collected in a trial of the OX40 agonist ivuxolimab. This TCR came from an adult with an advanced solid tumor such as melanoma, head and neck, liver or kidney cancer. This chain joins TRBV27 and TRBJ2-7, with a weak D call TRBD2 (6 bases). The CDR3: CASSPRERPRLYYEQYF. The CDR3 DNA is TGTGCCAGCAGTCCTCGGGAGCGGCCTCGACTATACTACGAGCAGTACTTC.